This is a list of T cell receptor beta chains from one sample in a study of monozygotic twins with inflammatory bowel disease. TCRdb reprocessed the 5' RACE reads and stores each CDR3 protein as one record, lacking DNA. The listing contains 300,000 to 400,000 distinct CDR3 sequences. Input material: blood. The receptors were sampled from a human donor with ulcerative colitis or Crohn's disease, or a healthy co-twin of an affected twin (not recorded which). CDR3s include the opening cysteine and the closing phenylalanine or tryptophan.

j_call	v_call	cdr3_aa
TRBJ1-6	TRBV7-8	CASSLMGTENSPLHF
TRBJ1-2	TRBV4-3	CASSRTTQGHNYGYTF
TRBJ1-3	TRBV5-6	CASSTVARGNTIYF
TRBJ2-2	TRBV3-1	CASSQVPGDYTGELFF
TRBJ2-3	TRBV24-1	CATSDLSDTQYF
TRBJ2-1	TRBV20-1	CSASSGSYNEQFF
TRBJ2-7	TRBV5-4	CASSPPGVVSYEQYF
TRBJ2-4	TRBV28	CASSSNLLAKNIQYF
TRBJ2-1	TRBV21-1	CASSKLGASLGYNEQFF
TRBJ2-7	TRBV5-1	CASSVGGLGYEQYF
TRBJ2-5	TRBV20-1	CSATRQEFQETQYF